This T cell receptor (beta chain) derives from a study of CD8+CD57+ T cells in acquired aplastic anemia. Study information: Sorted CD4+ and CD8+ cells gave a mean 3.2 ug DNA, range roughly 0.18 to 30 ug. The study obtained 9 million to 11 million reads on average for CD4+ cells from healthy donors. The study's findings and limits: Controls did not differ significantly from patients in CD8+ Simpson's diversity.

CDR1 is SGHTA, CDR2 FQGNSA, per germline. This CDR3 comprises 14 residues. Germline trimming cut 6 bases from V and 1 base from J; bases unmatched to any gene: 4. This clonotype was recorded at least ten times. What it binds is unknown. The template used for profiling TCR beta VDJ and CDR3 was genomic DNA. A single record per CDR3 protein comes from TCRdb applying MiXCR to the reads. Of about 220,000 distinct CDR3 sequences listed, about 37% are singletons. The TCR sequence derives from a human donor in good health, serving as a control. The rearrangement joins TRBV7-2 to TRBJ2-5; TRBD1 agrees at 8 bases. The source material was sorted CD4+, CD8+, or CD8+CD57+ T cells (not recorded which) from PBMCs. This CDR3 reads CASRRTGSQETQYF. The CDR3 DNA reads TGTGCCAGCAGAAGGACAGGGAGCCAAGAGACCCAGTACTTC.